This T cell receptor (beta chain) was captured by sequencing in a study of immune evolution from preneoplasia to lung adenocarcinoma. Study-wide results and caveats: Top clone share appeared to fall from AAH through AIS, MIA, adenocarcinoma. Compared with EGFR-mutant or double wild-type lesions, KRAS-mutant nodules were more clonal. Later-stage lesions appeared to have more T cells, more diversity, less clonality.

The CDR3 loop spans 14 amino acids. CDR1 is SGHDT and CDR2 is YYEEEE in the germline V gene. V dropped 4 bases and J dropped 2 bases, with 10 bases sitting between them. Clones were sequenced by immunoSEQ multiplex PCR, and TCRdb holds only the in-frame ones, with some missing. The sample shows around 8,000 clones, 81% of them seen only once. After pathologic assessment, macro-dissection selected premalignant or tumor cells for extraction. Note on this clone: The target antigen is unknown.

This chain connects TRBV5-6 to TRBJ2-4; D might be TRBD1 (6 bases). The sample consisted of FFPE invasive lung adenocarcinoma tissue. The source of this sequence is a person in their fifties with lung adenocarcinoma. The CDR3 loop reads CASSVQGTKNIQYF. The CDR3 nucleotides read TGTGCCAGCAGCGTACAGGGAACCAAAAACATTCAGTACTTC.